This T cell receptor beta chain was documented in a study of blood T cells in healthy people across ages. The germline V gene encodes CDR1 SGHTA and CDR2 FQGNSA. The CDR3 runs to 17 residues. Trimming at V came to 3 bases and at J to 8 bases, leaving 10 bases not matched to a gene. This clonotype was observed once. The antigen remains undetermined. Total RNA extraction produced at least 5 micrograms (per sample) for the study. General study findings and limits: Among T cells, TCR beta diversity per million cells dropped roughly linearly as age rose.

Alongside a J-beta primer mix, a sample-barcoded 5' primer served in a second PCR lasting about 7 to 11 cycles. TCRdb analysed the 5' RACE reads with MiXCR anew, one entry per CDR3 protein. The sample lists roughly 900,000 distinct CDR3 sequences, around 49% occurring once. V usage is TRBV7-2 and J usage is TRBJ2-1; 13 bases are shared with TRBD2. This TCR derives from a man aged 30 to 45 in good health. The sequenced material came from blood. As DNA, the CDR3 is TGTGCCAGCAGCTTCAGACTAGCGGGGGGTACCCTCGATGAGCAGTTCTTC. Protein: CASSFRLAGGTLDEQFF.